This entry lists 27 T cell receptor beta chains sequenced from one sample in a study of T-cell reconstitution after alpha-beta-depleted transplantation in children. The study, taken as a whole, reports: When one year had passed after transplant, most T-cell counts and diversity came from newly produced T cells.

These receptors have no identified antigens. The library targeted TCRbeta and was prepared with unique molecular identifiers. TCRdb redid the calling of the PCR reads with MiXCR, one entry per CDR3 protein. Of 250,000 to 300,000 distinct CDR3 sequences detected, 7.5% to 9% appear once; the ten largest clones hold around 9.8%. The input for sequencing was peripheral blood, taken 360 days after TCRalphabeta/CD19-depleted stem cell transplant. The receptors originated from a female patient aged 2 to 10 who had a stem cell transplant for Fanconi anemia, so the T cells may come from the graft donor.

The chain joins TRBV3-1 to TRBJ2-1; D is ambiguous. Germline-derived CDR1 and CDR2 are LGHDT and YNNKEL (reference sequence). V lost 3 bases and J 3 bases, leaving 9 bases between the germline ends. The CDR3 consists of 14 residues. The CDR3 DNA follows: TGTGCCAGCAGCCACGGCTATGACTACAATGAGCAGTTCTTC. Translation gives CASSHGYDYNEQFF.

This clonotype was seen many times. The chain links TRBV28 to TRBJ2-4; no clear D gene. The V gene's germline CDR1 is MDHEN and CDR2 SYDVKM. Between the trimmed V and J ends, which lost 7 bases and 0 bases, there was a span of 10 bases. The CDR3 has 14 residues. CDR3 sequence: CASMEILAKNIQYF. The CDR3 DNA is TGTGCCAGCATGGAAATCCTAGCCAAAAACATTCAGTACTTC.

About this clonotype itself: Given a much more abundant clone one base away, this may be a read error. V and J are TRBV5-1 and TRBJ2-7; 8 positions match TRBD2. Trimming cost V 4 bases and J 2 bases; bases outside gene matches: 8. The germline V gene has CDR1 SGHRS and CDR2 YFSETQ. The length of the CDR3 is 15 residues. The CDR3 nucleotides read TGCGCCAGCAGCCAAGATAGCGGGAAGGCCTACGAGCAGTACTTC. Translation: CASSQDSGKAYEQYF.

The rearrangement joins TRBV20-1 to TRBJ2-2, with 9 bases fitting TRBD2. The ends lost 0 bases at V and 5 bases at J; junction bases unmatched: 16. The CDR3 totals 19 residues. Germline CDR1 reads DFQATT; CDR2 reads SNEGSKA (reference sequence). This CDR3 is CSARELPPRSGSITGELFF. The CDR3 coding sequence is TGCAGTGCTAGAGAATTGCCCCCCCGTAGCGGGAGTATTACCGGGGAGCTGTTTTTT.

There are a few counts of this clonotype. Written as DNA, the CDR3 is TGTGCCAGCAGCGTTAGGACAGGGGGCAATCGGGAGACCCAGTACTTC. Translated, it gives CASSVRTGGNRETQYF. The J gene is TRBJ2-5, the V gene TRBV5-8; 11 bases map to TRBD1. Losses at the gene ends were 4 bases for V and 5 bases for J; bases not matched to a gene: 10. This CDR3 comprises 16 residues. In germline, CDR1 is SGHTS, CDR2 YDEGEE.

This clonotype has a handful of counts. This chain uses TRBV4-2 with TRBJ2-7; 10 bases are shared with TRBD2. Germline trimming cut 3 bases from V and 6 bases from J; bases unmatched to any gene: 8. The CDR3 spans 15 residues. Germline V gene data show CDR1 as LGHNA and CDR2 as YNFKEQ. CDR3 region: CASSQGSGRAPEQYF. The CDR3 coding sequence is TGTGCCAGCAGCCAGGGGAGCGGGAGGGCCCCCGAGCAGTACTTC.

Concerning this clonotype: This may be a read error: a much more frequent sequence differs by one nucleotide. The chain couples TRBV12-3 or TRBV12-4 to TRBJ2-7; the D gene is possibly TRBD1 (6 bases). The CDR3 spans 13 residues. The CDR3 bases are TGTGCCAGCAGTTTTACAGGGTTCTACGAGCAGTGCTTC. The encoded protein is CASSFTGFYEQCF.

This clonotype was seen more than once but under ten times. The chain's CDR3 is CSARGRGGTTGELFF. The CDR3 DNA sequence: TGCAGTGCTAGGGGGCGGGGGGGGACTACCGGGGAGCTGTTTTTT. The chain employs TRBV20-1 and TRBJ2-2; 9 bases line up with TRBD2. The CDR3 contains 15 residues. Per germline, CDR1 DFQATT and CDR2 SNEGSKA (reference sequence). V was clipped by 3 bases and J by 5 bases; unmatched bases: 7.

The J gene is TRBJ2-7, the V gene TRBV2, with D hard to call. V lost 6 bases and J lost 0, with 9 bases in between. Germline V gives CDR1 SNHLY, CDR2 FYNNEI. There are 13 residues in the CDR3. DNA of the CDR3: TGTGCCAGCAGGGGTCCAAGCTCCTACGAGCAGTACTTC. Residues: CASRGPSSYEQYF.

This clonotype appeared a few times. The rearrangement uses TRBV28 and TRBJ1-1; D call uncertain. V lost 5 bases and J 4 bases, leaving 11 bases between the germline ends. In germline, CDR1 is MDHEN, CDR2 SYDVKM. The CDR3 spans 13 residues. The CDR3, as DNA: TGTGCCAGCAGTCCAGACGGTGGCACTGAAGCTTTCTTT. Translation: CASSPDGGTEAFF. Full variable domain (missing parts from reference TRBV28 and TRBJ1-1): DVKVTQSSRYLVKRTGEKVFLECVQDMDHENMFWYRQDPGLGLRLIYFSYDVKMKEKGDIPEGYSVSREKKERFSLILESASTNQTSMYLCASSPDGGTEAFFGQGTRLTVV.

The CDR3 loop reads CASSLGGEAQAFF. The CDR3 DNA sequence: TGTGCCAGCAGCTTAGGGGGGGAGGCCCAAGCTTTCTTT. This sequence joins TRBV7-9 and TRBJ1-1, with D perhaps matching TRBD1 (5 bases). V gave up 1 base and J gave up 9 bases, with 12 bases separating them. CDR3 size: 13 residues. The V gene's germline CDR1 is SEHNR and CDR2 FQNEAQ (reference sequence).

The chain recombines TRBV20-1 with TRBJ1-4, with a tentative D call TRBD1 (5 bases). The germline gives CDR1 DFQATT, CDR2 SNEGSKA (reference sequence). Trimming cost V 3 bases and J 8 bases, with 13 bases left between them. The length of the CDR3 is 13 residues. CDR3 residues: CSARRGGEEKLFF. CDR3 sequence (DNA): TGCAGTGCTAGGCGGGGGGGAGAGGAAAAACTGTTTTTT.

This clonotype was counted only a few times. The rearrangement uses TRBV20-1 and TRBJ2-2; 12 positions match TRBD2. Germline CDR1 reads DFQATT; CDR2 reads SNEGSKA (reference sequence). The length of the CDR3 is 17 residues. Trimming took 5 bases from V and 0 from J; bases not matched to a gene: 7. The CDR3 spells CSAPGTSGRANTGELFF. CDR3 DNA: TGCAGTGCTCCCGGGACTAGCGGGCGCGCGAACACCGGGGAGCTGTTTTTT.

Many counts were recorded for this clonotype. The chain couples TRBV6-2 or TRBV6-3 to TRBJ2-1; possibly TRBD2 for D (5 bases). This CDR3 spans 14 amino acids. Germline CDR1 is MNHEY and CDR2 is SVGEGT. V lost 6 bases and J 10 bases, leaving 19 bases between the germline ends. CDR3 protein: CASRERGDLGEQFF. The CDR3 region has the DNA TGTGCCAGCAGGGAACGGGGTGACCTCGGGGAGCAGTTCTTC.

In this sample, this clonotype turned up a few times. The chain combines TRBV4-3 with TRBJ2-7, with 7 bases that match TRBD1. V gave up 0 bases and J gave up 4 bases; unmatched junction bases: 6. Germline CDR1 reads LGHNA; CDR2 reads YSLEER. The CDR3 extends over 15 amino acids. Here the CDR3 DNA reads TGCGCCAGCAGCCAAGATGACAGGGTGGTGTACGAGCAGTACTTC. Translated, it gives CASSQDDRVVYEQYF.

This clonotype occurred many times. The CDR3 DNA sequence: TGCAGTGCTAGGGACAGCACCTCTTACACCTACAATGAGCAGTTCTTC. Encoded protein: CSARDSTSYTYNEQFF. The chain employs TRBV20-1 and TRBJ2-1, with a weak D call TRBD1 (6 bases). The germline V gene encodes CDR1 DFQATT and CDR2 SNEGSKA (reference sequence). The CDR3 is made up of 16 amino acids. V lost 3 bases and J lost 2, with 17 bases in between.

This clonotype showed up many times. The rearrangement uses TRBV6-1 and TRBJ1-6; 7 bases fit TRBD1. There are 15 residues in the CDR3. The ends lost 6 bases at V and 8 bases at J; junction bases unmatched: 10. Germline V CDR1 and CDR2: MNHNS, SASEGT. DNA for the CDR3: TGTGCCAGCAGCCGAATGACAGGGTCGGATTCACCCCTCCACTTT. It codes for CASSRMTGSDSPLHF.

CDR3 amino acids: CASGKGAPYEQYF. DNA of the CDR3: TGTGCCAGCGGGAAGGGGGCCCCCTACGAGCAGTACTTC. The rearrangement links TRBV28 to TRBJ2-7; 7 positions agree with TRBD1. The CDR3 runs to 13 residues. Per the germline V gene, CDR1 is MDHEN and CDR2 is SYDVKM. V was clipped by 8 bases and J by 2 bases; unmatched bases: 6. Together with reference TRBV28 and TRBJ2-7, the CDR3 gives the full variable domain: DVKVTQSSRYLVKRTGEKVFLECVQDMDHENMFWYRQDPGLGLRLIYFSYDVKMKEKGDIPEGYSVSREKKERFSLILESASTNQTSMYLCASGKGAPYEQYFGPGTRLTVT.

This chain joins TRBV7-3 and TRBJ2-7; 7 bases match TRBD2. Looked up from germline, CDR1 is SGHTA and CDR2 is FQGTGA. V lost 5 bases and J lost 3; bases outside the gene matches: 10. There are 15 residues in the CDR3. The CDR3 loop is CASSPLGGRSYEQYF. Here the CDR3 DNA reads TGTGCCAGCAGCCCACTGGGCGGGAGAAGCTACGAGCAGTACTTC.

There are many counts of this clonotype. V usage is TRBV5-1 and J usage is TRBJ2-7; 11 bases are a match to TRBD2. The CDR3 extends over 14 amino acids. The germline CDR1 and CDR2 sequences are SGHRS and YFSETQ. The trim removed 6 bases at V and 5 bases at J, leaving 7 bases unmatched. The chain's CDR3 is CASTETSGEHEQYF. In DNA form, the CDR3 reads TGCGCCAGCACGGAGACTAGCGGGGAACACGAGCAGTACTTC.

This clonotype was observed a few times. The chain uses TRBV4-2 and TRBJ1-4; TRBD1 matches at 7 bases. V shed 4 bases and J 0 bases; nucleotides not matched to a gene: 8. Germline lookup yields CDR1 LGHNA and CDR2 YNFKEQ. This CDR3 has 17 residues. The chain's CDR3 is CASSLTGAGATNEKLFF. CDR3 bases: TGTGCCAGCAGCCTAACAGGGGCAGGGGCAACTAATGAAAAACTGTTTTTT.

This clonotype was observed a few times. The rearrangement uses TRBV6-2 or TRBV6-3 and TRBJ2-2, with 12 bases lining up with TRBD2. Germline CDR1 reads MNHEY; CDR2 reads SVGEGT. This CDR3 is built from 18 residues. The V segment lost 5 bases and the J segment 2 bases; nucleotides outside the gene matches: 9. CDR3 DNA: TGTGCCAGCAGTCCGCCGCCGGGACTAGCGGGTAACACCGGGGAGCTGTTTTTT. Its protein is CASSPPPGLAGNTGELFF.

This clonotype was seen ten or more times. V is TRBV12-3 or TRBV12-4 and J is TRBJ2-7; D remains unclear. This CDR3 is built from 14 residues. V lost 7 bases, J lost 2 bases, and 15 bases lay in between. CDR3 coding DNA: TGTGCCAGCACACTCACAGATCTAGCCTACGAGCAGTACTTC. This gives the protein CASTLTDLAYEQYF.

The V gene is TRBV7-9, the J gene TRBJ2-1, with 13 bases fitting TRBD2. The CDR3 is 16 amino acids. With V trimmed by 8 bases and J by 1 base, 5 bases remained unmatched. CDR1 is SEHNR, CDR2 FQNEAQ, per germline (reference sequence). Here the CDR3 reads CASDTGLAGSYNEQFF. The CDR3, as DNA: TGTGCCAGCGATACGGGACTAGCGGGGTCCTACAATGAGCAGTTCTTC.

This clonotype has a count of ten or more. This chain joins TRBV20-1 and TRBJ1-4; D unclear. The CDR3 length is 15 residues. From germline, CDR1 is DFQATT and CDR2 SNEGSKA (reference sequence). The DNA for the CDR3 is TGCAGCGTCGTGAATCGCCGGGGATTAAATGAAAAACTGTTTTTT. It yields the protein CSVVNRRGLNEKLFF.

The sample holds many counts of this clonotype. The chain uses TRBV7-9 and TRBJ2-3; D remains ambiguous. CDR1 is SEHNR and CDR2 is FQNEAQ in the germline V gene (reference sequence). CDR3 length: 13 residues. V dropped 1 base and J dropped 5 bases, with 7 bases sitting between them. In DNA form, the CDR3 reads TGTGCCAGCAGCTTAGGGGGTTTAGATACGCAGTATTTT. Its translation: CASSLGGLDTQYF. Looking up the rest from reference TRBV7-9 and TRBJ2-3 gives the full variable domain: DTGVSQNPRHKITKRGQNVTFRCDPISEHNRLYWYRQTLGQGPEFLTYFQNEAQLEKSRLLSDRFSAERPKGSFSTLEIQRTEQGDSAMYLCASSLGGLDTQYFGPGTRLTVL.

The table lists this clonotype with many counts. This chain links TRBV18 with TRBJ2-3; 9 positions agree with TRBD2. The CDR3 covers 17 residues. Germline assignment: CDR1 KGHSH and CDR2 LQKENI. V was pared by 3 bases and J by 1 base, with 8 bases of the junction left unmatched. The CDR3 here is CASSPLLVAGGTDTQYF. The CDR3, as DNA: TGTGCCAGCTCACCCCTACTAGTAGCGGGGGGCACAGATACGCAGTATTTT. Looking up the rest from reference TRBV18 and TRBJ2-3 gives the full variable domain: NAGVMQNPRHLVRRRGQEARLRCSPMKGHSHVYWYRQLPEEGLKFMVYLQKENIIDESGMPKERFSAEFPKEGPSILRIQQVVRGDSAAYFCASSPLLVAGGTDTQYFGPGTRLTVL.